In this sample, the clone carrying this T cell receptor beta chain turned up a few times. Its specificity is not known. The investigators amplified TCR beta CDR3 regions from RNA transcripts. HTBI primers were used for first-round RT-PCR of the TCR CDR3. From the multiplex PCR reads, TCRdb called clonotypes with MiXCR, one entry per CDR3 protein. This table holds around 700,000 distinct CDR3 sequences, 18% found once. This sample was taken from a study of T cells in Graves' hyperthyroidism and ophthalmopathy. Study-level results: Classification by a 13 V-J model distinguished ophthalmopathy from stable hyperthyroidism. Blood also carried most thyroid clonotypes expanded above 0.001.

Unmatched junction bases numbered 11, after V lost 5 bases and J lost 6 bases. There are 16 residues in the CDR3. In germline, CDR1 is SGHVS, CDR2 FQNEAQ. The sequenced material came from blood. The chain couples TRBV7-8 to TRBJ1-5, with 9 bases aligning to TRBD1. The clonotype was recovered from a woman aged 50 to 60 with Graves' hyperthyroidism that later progressed to Graves' ophthalmopathy. This CDR3 is CASSQRGDRDPQPQHF. CDR3 nucleotides: TGTGCCAGCAGCCAGAGAGGGGACAGGGACCCTCAGCCCCAGCATTTT.